These 22 T cell receptor beta chains share one sample of origin, sequenced in a study of blood T cell repertoires in COVID-19. Sequencing was performed with immunoSEQ multiplex PCR; in TCRdb, only in-frame clones are kept and a portion is missing. The table lists 400,000 to 500,000 clones, around nine tenths of them singletons. The source material was PBMCs or T cells enriched from blood (not recorded which). The receptors were sampled from a woman between 18 and 30 years old who had been exposed to COVID-19.

In its sample, this clone was seen once. The chain joins TRBV27 to TRBJ2-7; 9 positions match TRBD2. The CDR3 extends over 15 amino acids. CDR1 and CDR2 (germline): MNHEY, SMNVEV (reference sequence). Trimming cost V 7 bases and J 2 bases; bases outside gene matches: 9. The CDR3 sequence is CASKFLREGPYEQYF. The CDR3 bases are TGTGCCAGCAAATTTTTGCGGGAGGGCCCCTACGAGCAGTACTTC.

V gene TRBV5-6 combines with J gene TRBJ2-1, with 11 bases matching TRBD2. CDR3 size: 15 residues. With 1 base clipped from V and 8 bases from J, the junction kept 5 bases outside the gene matches. CDR1 SGHDT and CDR2 YYEEEE come from the germline V gene. The CDR3 DNA sequence: TGTGCCAGCAGCTTGACTAGCGGGGGAGTCGATGAGCAGTTCTTC. Its translation: CASSLTSGGVDEQFF.

The chain recombines TRBV12-3 or TRBV12-4 with TRBJ1-1; D unresolved. V was cut by 4 bases and J by 5 bases, with 11 bases left in between. The CDR3 spans 13 residues. Here the CDR3 DNA reads TGTGCCAGCAGTTATCAGGCCCGGACTGAAGCTTTCTTT. Translated, it gives CASSYQARTEAFF.

The V gene is TRBV7-9, the J gene TRBJ2-1; 8 nucleotides agree with TRBD2. This CDR3 contains 18 residues. Losses at the gene ends were 5 bases for V and 4 bases for J; bases not matched to a gene: 16. Germline CDR1 and CDR2: SEHNR and FQNEAQ (reference sequence). CDR3 DNA: TGTGCCAGCAGCCCCATTCGGGGGGGGCTAGCGGAATACAATGAGCAGTTCTTC. Translation: CASSPIRGGLAEYNEQFF. Supplemented by reference TRBV7-9 and TRBJ2-1, the full variable domain reads DTGVSQNPRHKITKRGQNVTFRCDPISEHNRLYWYRQTLGQGPEFLTYFQNEAQLEKSRLLSDRFSAERPKGSFSTLEIQRTEQGDSAMYLCASSPIRGGLAEYNEQFFGPGTRLTVL.

This chain connects TRBV6-5 to TRBJ2-3; the match to TRBD2 covers 10 bases. Germline V gene lookup returns CDR1 MNHEY and CDR2 SVGAGI. The CDR3 is 14 residues long. Germline trimming cut 11 bases from V and 6 bases from J; bases unmatched to any gene: 11. This CDR3 reads CASRTGLASDTQYF. The CDR3 DNA sequence: TGTGCCTCCAGGACGGGACTAGCGAGTGATACGCAGTATTTT.

This chain links TRBV3-1 (or the pseudogene TRBV3-2) with TRBJ2-7; 9 bases map to TRBD1. Per the germline V gene, CDR1 is LGHDT and CDR2 is YNNKEL (reference sequence). This CDR3 has 14 residues. Losses at the gene ends were 1 base for V and 5 bases for J; bases not matched to a gene: 3. The CDR3 spells CASSQGTGVNEQYF. Written as DNA, the CDR3 is TGTGCCAGCAGCCAAGGGACAGGGGTCAACGAGCAGTACTTC.

The chain employs TRBV7-9 and TRBJ2-7, with TRBD1 as a possible D gene (5 bases). The CDR3 runs to 15 residues. Germline V gene sequence: CDR1 SEHNR, CDR2 FQNEAQ (reference sequence). V shed 7 bases and J shed 0 bases, with 16 bases lying between them. This CDR3 reads CASTPRGASSYEQYF. The DNA for the CDR3 is TGTGCCAGCACCCCTAGGGGCGCGAGCTCCTACGAGCAGTACTTC.

The rearrangement joins TRBV4-3 to TRBJ2-2; tentative D call: TRBD2 (6 bases). V gave up 0 bases and J gave up 7 bases, with 18 bases separating them. This CDR3 comprises 17 residues. Germline V CDR1 and CDR2: LGHNA, YSLEER. CDR3 DNA sequence: TGCGCCAGCAGCCAAGAGTTAGCGGAGGTTCGGCGCGGGGAGCTGTTTTTT. Amino acid sequence: CASSQELAEVRRGELFF.

The V call is TRBV27, the J call TRBJ1-6; D is undetermined. Germline V lookup: CDR1 MNHEY, CDR2 SMNVEV (reference sequence). CDR3 length: 14 residues. Trimming pared 5 bases from V and 0 bases from J, leaving 5 bases between. In DNA form, the CDR3 reads TGTGCCAGCAGTCCTAGCTCCTATAATTCACCCCTCCACTTT. This sequence encodes CASSPSSYNSPLHF.

The rearrangement links TRBV20-1 to TRBJ2-7, with D hard to call. CDR1 is DFQATT, CDR2 SNEGSKA, per germline (reference sequence). V shed 7 bases and J shed 5 bases, with 12 bases lying between them. The CDR3 totals 11 residues. The CDR3 DNA sequence: TGCAGTGGGTACTACCTTAACGAGCAGTACTTC. Protein: CSGYYLNEQYF.

The rearrangement links TRBV28 to TRBJ1-6, with D possibly TRBD1 on 6 matching bases. Per the germline V gene, CDR1 is MDHEN and CDR2 is SYDVKM. V was shortened by 4 bases and J by 9 bases, with 13 bases between the two germline ends. The CDR3 loop spans 14 amino acids. CDR3 loop: CASSSQGFLSPLHF. The CDR3 DNA follows: TGTGCCAGCAGTTCACAGGGCTTCCTTTCACCCCTCCACTTT.

V and J are TRBV28 and TRBJ1-2, with a weak D call TRBD1 (6 bases). V was cut by 6 bases and J by 3 bases, with 14 bases left in between. The CDR3 has 14 amino acids. Germline V gives CDR1 MDHEN, CDR2 SYDVKM. CDR3 bases: TGTGCCAGCAGCCGATGGGCAGGGGACTATGGCTACACCTTC. Protein product: CASSRWAGDYGYTF.

CDR3 residues: CASSQDRTGRGNIQYF. CDR3 sequence (DNA): TGCGCCAGCAGCCAAGACCGGACAGGGAGAGGAAACATTCAGTACTTC. The gene calls are TRBV4-1 and TRBJ2-4, with TRBD1 matching 8 bases. CDR1 and CDR2 (germline): MGHRA, YSYEKL. CDR3 size: 16 residues. With V trimmed by 0 bases and J by 6 bases, 7 bases remained unmatched.

The chain is built from TRBV5-1 and TRBJ1-2; D is uncertain. V lost 5 bases and J lost 0, with 17 bases in between. CDR3 length: 16 residues. The V gene's germline CDR1 is SGHRS and CDR2 YFSETQ. The CDR3 region has the DNA TGCGCCAGCAGTTCCGGTGAGGCTTCAGCTAACTATGGCTACACCTTC. Encoded protein: CASSSGEASANYGYTF.

The V gene is TRBV7-9, the J gene TRBJ1-3; 7 nucleotides line up with TRBD1. With 6 bases clipped from V and 1 base from J, the junction kept 6 bases outside the gene matches. Germline V gives CDR1 SEHNR, CDR2 FQNEAQ (reference sequence). The CDR3 sequence is 15 residues long. CDR3 DNA sequence: TGTGCCAGCAGTATGGGGACAGCTTCTGGAAACACCATATATTTT. Residues: CASSMGTASGNTIYF.

The chain is built from TRBV5-1 and TRBJ2-1, with TRBD2 as a possible D gene (6 bases). The V gene lost 4 bases and the J gene lost 4 bases, with 21 bases spanning the gap. Germline lookup yields CDR1 SGHRS and CDR2 YFSETQ. The CDR3 is made up of 17 amino acids. CDR3 amino acids: CASSAGTQTYPYNEQFF. The DNA for the CDR3 is TGCGCCAGCAGCGCCGGGACTCAGACCTACCCTTACAATGAGCAGTTCTTC.

This clone was detected once. The chain is built from TRBV27 and TRBJ1-2; D possibly corresponds to TRBD1 (5 bases). Per the germline V gene, CDR1 is MNHEY and CDR2 is SMNVEV (reference sequence). The CDR3 has 15 amino acids. The V gene lost 7 bases and the J gene lost 4 bases, with 19 bases spanning the gap. The CDR3 loop reads CASTSWGDRSYGYTF. The CDR3 DNA reads TGTGCCAGCACCTCCTGGGGGGACCGAAGCTATGGCTACACCTTC.

The rearrangement joins TRBV10-1 to TRBJ1-5, with D perhaps matching TRBD1 (6 bases). Germline V CDR1 and CDR2: WNHNN, SYGVQD (reference sequence). The CDR3 covers 16 residues. Trimming removed 3 bases from V and 0 bases from J, with 12 bases in between. CDR3 residues: CASSESDRYSNQPQHF. The CDR3 bases are TGCGCCAGCAGTGAATCGGACAGATATAGCAATCAGCCCCAGCATTTT.

This chain links TRBV6-5 with TRBJ2-7; D is perhaps TRBD2 (5 bases). V was trimmed by 6 bases and J by 6 bases, leaving 15 bases between them. Germline-derived CDR1 and CDR2 are MNHEY and SVGAGI. The CDR3 sequence is 13 residues long. The CDR3 bases are TGTGCCAGCAGACCACCCGGAGGATCCGAGCAGTACTTC. It translates to CASRPPGGSEQYF.

The chain combines TRBV7-6 with TRBJ2-3; 11 bases match TRBD2. CDR1 SGHVS and CDR2 FNYEAQ come from the germline V gene. CDR3 length: 15 amino acids. With V trimmed by 3 bases and J by 11 bases, 10 bases remained unmatched. DNA for the CDR3: TGTGCCAGCAGCTTGGGTTTAGCGGGAGGGCACGGGCAGTATTTT. Amino acid sequence: CASSLGLAGGHGQYF.

The chain is built from TRBV2 and TRBJ1-2; a weak D match, TRBD1 (5 bases). V lost 4 bases and J lost 8, with 11 bases in between. CDR3 size: 12 residues. Germline V gives CDR1 SNHLY, CDR2 FYNNEI. CDR3 DNA sequence: TGTGCCAGCAGTGTAGGGGTGGTGGGCTACACCTTC. It specifies CASSVGVVGYTF. Filled out from reference TRBV2 and TRBJ1-2, the complete variable domain reads EPEVTQTPSHQVTQMGQEVILRCVPISNHLYFYWYRQILGQKVEFLVSFYNNEISEKSEIFDDQFSVERPDGSNFTLKIRSTKLEDSAMYFCASSVGVVGYTFGSGTRLTVV.

The V and J genes are TRBV7-9 and TRBJ1-1; 8 bases match TRBD1. CDR3 length equals 15 residues. V shed 5 bases, J shed 0 bases, and the junction held 5 bases outside the gene matches. CDR1 and CDR2 from the germline V gene are SEHNR and FQNEAQ (reference sequence). For the CDR3, the DNA is TGTGCCAGCAGCGCACAGGGGGGAATGAACACTGAAGCTTTCTTT. Translation: CASSAQGGMNTEAFF.